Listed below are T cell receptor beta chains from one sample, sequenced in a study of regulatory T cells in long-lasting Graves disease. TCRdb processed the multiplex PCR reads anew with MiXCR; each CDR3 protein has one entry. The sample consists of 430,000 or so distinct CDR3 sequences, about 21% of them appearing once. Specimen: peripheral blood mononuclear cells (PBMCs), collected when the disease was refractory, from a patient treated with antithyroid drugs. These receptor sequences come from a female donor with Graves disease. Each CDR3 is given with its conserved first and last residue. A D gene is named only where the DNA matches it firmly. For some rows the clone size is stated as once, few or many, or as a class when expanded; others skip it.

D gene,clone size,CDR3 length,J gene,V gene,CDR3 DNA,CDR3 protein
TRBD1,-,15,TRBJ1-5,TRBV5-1,TGCGCCAGCAGCCTACAGGGGGCGTCCGGTCAGCCCCAGCATTTT,CASSLQGASGQPQHF
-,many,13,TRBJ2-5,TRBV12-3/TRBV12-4,TGTGCCAGCAGTCTTAGGGGACCGGAGACCCAGTACTTC,CASSLRGPETQYF
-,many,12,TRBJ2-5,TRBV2,TGTGCCAGCAGTGGGACTGTAGAGACCCAGTACTTC,CASSGTVETQYF
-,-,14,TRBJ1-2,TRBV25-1,TGTGCCAGCAGTGGGGACACCCTCAACTATGGCTACACCTTC,CASSGDTLNYGYTF
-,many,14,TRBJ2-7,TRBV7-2,TGTGCCAGCAGCCCCGACAGCTACATCTACGAGCAGTACTTC,CASSPDSYIYEQYF
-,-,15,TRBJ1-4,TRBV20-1,TGCAGTGCTGAGGGGGGGGCCGACACTGATGAAAAACTGTTTTTT,CSAEGGADTDEKLFF
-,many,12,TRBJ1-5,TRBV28,TGTGCCAGCAGCTCGTTAGGCCAGCCCCAGCATTTT,CASSSLGQPQHF
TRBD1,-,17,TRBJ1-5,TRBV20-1,TGCAGTGCTAGAGGGGGGGAACTCAGGGGGTTGGATCAGCCCCAGCATTTT,CSARGGELRGLDQPQHF
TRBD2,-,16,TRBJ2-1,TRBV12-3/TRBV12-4,TGTGCCAGCAGTCCCCCAGGCAGCGGGAGAGGGGATGAGCAGTTCTTC,CASSPPGSGRGDEQFF
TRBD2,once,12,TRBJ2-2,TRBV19,TGTGCCAGTAGTACGGGGGGCGGGGAGCTGTTTTTT,CASSTGGGELFF
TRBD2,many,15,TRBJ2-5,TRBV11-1,TGTGCCAGCAGCTTAGCGGGGGGAGGGCATGGGAGCCAGTACTTC,CASSLAGGGHGSQYF
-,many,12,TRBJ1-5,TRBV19,TGTGCCAGTAGTATTGGGAATCAGCCCCAGCATTTT,CASSIGNQPQHF
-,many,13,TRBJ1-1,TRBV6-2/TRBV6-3,TGTGCCAGCAGTTACCGGGTTTTCACTGAAGCTTTCTTT,CASSYRVFTEAFF
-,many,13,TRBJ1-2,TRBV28,TGTGCCAGCAGTTTAAATACAGACTATGGCTACACCTTC,CASSLNTDYGYTF
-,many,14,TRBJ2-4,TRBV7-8,TGTGCCAGCAGCTTAGGTCGTGACAAAAACATTCAGTACTTC,CASSLGRDKNIQYF
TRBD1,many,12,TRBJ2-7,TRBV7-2,TGTGCCAGCAGCTTAAGGACAGGATTTCAGTACTTC,CASSLRTGFQYF
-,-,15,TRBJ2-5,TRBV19,TGTGCCAGTAGTATCGGGGGGCGGGGAGCAGAGACCCAGTACTTC,CASSIGGRGAETQYF
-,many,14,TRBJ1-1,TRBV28,TGTGCCAGCAGCACTCCCAGCCGGGAGCCTGAAGCTTTCTTT,CASSTPSREPEAFF
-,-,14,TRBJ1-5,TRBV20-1,TGCAGTGCTAGAGCGGGGCCTAGCAATCAGCCCCAGCATTTT,CSARAGPSNQPQHF
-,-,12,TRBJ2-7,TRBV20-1,TGCAGTGCTGAACAGGGATCCAGCGAGCAGTACTTC,CSAEQGSSEQYF
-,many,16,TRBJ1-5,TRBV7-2,TGTGCCAGCAGCTTAGTAACAGGATATAGCAATCAGCCCCAGCATTTT,CASSLVTGYSNQPQHF